This T cell receptor beta chain was observed in a study of blood T cell repertoires in COVID-19. Some clones are missing from TCRdb's copy, which holds only in-frame ones; the method was immunoSEQ multiplex PCR. The repertoire holds some 130,000 clones, approximately 85% seen once, with 4.3% in the top ten. This CDR3 region has 14 residues. Germline CDR1 WSHSY, CDR2 SAAADI. Deletions cut 0 bases from V and 6 bases from J, with 11 bases between. This chain uses TRBV10-2 with TRBJ1-2, with D hard to call. The source material was peripheral blood. The TCR sequence derives from a human donor in a cohort sampled during active COVID-19. As DNA, the CDR3 is TGCGCCAGCAGTGAGTCGAGGCTCCGGGATGGCTACACCTTC. This encodes CASSESRLRDGYTF.